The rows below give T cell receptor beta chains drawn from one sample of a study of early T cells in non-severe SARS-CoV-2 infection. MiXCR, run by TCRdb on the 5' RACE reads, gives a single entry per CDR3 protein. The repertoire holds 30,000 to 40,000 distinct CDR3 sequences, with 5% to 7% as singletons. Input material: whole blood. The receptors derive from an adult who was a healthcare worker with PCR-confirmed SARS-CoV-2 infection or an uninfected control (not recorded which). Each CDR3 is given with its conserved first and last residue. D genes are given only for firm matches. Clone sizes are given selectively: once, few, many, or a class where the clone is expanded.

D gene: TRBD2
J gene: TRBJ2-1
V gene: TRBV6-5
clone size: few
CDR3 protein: CASGKGLAKYNEQFF
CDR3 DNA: TGTGCCAGCGGTAAGGGACTAGCAAAGTACAATGAGCAGTTCTTC

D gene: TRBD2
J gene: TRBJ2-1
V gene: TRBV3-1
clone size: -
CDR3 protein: CASSQDMGLAGGPAIPYNEQFF
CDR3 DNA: TGTGCCAGCAGCCAAGACATGGGACTAGCGGGAGGCCCTGCGATTCCCTACAATGAGCAGTTCTTC

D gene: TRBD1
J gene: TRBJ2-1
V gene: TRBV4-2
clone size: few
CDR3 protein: CASTPGQGFDEQFF
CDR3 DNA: TGTGCCAGCACCCCGGGACAGGGGTTCGATGAGCAGTTCTTC

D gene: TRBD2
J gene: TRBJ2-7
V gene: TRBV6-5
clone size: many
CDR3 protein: CASRTLAGGYLEQYF
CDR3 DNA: TGTGCCAGCAGAACCTTAGCGGGAGGGTACCTGGAGCAGTACTTC

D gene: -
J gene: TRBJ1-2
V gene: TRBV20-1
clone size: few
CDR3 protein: CSARDQGFYGYTF
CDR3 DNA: TGCAGTGCTAGAGATCAGGGTTTCTATGGCTACACCTTC

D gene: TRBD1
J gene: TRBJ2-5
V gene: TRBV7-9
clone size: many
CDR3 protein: CASSLDLTGGVETQYF
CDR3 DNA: TGTGCCAGCAGCCTGGATTTGACAGGGGGTGTAGAGACCCAGTACTTC

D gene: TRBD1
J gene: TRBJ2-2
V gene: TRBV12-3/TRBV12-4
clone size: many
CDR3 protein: CATRRDRATGELFF
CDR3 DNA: TGTGCCACCCGCCGGGACAGGGCCACCGGGGAGCTGTTTTTT

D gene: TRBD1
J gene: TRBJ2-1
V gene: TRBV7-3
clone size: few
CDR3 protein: CASSLYGQGAYNEQFF
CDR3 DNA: TGTGCCAGCAGCTTATACGGACAGGGAGCATACAATGAGCAGTTCTTC

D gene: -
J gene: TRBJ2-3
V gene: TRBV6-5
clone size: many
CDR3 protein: CASSRRVMQGWTDTQYF
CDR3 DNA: TGTGCCAGCAGCCGACGGGTTATGCAGGGGTGGACAGATACGCAGTATTTT

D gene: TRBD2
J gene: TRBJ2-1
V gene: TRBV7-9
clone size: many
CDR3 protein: CASSLLAGAGYNEQFF
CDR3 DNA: TGTGCCAGCAGCTTACTAGCGGGAGCGGGATACAATGAGCAGTTCTTC

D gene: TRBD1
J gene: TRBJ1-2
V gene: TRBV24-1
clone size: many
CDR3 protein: CATSTGVNYGYTF
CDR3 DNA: TGTGCCACCAGCACAGGGGTTAACTATGGCTACACCTTC

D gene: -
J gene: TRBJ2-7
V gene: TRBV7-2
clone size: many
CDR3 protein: CASSLVGENYEQYF
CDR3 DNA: TGTGCCAGCAGCTTAGTGGGGGAGAACTACGAGCAGTACTTC

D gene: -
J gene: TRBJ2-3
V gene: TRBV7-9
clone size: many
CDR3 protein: CASSLAVLPTDTQYF
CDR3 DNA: TGTGCCAGCAGCTTAGCGGTCCTCCCCACAGATACGCAGTATTTT

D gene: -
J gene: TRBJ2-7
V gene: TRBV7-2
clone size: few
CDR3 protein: CASSQTAQVTGSYEQYF
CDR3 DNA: TGTGCCAGCAGCCAGACCGCCCAGGTTACTGGGTCCTACGAGCAGTACTTC

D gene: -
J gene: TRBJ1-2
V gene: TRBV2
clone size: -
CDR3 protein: CASSSERDYGYTF
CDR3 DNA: TGTGCCAGCAGTTCAGAGAGGGACTATGGCTACACCTTC

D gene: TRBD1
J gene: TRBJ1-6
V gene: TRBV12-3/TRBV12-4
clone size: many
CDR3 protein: CASQVSGQGNSPLHF
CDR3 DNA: TGTGCCAGCCAAGTCTCTGGACAGGGAAATTCACCCCTCCACTTT

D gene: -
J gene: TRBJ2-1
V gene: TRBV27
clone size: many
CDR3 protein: CASSLRINNEQFF
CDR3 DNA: TGTGCCAGCAGTCTAAGGATTAACAATGAGCAGTTCTTC

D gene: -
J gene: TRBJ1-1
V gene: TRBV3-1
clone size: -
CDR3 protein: CASSQDYTEAFF
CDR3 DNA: TGTGCCAGCAGCCAAGACTACACTGAAGCTTTCTTT

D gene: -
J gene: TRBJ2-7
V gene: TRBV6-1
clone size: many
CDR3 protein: CATGAREQYF
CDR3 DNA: TGTGCCACAGGGGCGCGCGAGCAGTACTTC

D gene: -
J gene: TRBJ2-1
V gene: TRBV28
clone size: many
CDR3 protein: CASSPGANEQFF
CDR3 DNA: TGTGCCAGCAGTCCAGGGGCAAATGAGCAGTTCTTC

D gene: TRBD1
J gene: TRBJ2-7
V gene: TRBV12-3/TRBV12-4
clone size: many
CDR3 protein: CASSPGTAGQSYEQYF
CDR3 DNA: TGTGCCAGCAGTCCCGGGACAGCCGGTCAGTCCTACGAGCAGTACTTC

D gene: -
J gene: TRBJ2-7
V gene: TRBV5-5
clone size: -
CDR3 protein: CASSLSSYNSYEQYF
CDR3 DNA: TGTGCCAGCAGCTTGTCCAGCTACAACTCCTACGAGCAGTACTTC

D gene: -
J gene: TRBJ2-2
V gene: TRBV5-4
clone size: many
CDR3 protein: CASRATNTGELFF
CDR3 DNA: TGTGCCAGTCGGGCAACGAACACCGGGGAGCTGTTTTTT

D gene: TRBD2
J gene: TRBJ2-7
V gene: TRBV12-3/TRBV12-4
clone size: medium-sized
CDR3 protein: CASSGLAGGIGEQYF
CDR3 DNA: TGTGCCAGCAGTGGACTAGCGGGAGGTATTGGGGAGCAGTACTTC

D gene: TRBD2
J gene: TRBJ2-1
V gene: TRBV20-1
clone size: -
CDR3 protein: CSAREGLAGDNEQFF
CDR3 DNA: TGCAGTGCTAGAGAGGGCCTAGCGGGAGACAATGAGCAGTTCTTC

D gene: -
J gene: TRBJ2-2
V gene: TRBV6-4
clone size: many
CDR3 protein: CASSDRPTGELFF
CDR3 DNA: TGTGCCAGCAGTGACAGGCCCACCGGGGAGCTGTTTTTT

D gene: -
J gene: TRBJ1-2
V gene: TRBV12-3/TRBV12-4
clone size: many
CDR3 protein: CASSFGEGLGGYTF
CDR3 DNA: -

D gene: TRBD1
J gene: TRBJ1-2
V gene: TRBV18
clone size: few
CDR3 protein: CASSQTRGQGFGYTF
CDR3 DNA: TGTGCCAGCTCCCAGACGAGGGGGCAGGGATTTGGCTACACCTTC

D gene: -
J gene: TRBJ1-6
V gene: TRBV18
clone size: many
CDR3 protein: CASSPAPGDSYNSPLHF
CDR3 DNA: TGTGCCAGCTCACCAGCCCCTGGGGACTCCTATAATTCACCCCTCCACTTT

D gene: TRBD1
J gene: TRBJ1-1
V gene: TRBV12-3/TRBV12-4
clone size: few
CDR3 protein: CASTGTGSQAFF
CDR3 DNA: TGTGCCAGCACTGGGACAGGGAGTCAAGCTTTCTTT

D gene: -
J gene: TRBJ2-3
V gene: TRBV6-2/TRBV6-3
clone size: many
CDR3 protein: CASTRGDTQYF
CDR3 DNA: TGTGCCAGCACTAGAGGGGATACGCAGTATTTT

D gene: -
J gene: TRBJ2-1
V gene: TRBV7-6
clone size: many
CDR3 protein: CASSLEGRDNEQFF
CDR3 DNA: TGTGCCAGCAGCTTAGAGGGCAGAGACAATGAGCAGTTCTTC

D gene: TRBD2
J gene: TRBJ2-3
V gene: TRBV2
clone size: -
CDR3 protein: CASSKTSGSADTQYF
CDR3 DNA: TGTGCCAGCAGCAAGACTAGCGGGAGCGCAGATACGCAGTATTTT

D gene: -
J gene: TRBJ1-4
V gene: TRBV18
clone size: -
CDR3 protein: CASSPRGNSEKLFF
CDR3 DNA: TGTGCCAGCTCACCACGAGGGAATAGTGAAAAACTGTTTTTT

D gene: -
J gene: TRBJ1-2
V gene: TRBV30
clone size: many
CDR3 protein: CAWSLQGNYGYTF
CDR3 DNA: TGTGCCTGGAGCCTTCAGGGAAACTATGGCTACACCTTC

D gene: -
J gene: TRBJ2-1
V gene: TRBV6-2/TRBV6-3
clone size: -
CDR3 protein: CASTPPRYVLESYNEQFF
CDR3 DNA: TGTGCCAGCACCCCCCCCCGGTACGTCCTAGAATCCTACAATGAGCAGTTCTTC

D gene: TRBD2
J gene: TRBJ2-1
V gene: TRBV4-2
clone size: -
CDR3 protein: CASSRVAGGTGVAEQFF
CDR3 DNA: TGTGCCAGCAGCCGAGTAGCGGGGGGAACCGGAGTCGCTGAGCAGTTCTTC

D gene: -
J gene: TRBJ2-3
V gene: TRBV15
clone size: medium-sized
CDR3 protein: CATSRGLYTDTQYF
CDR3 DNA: TGTGCCACCAGCAGAGGCCTGTACACAGATACGCAGTATTTT

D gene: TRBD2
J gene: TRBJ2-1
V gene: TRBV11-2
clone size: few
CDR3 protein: CASTIVRTRYNEQFF
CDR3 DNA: TGTGCCAGCACCATTGTCCGGACTAGGTACAATGAGCAGTTCTTC

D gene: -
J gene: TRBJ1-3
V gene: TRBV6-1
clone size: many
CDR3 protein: CASSEARQYKGNTIYF
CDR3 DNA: TGTGCCAGCAGTGAAGCGAGACAATATAAGGGAAACACCATATATTTT

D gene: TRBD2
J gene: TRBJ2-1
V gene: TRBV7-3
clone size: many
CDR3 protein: CASSTRAGGGYEQFF
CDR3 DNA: TGTGCCAGCAGCACCCGAGCGGGAGGCGGATATGAGCAGTTCTTC

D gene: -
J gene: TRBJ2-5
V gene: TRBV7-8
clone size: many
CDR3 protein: CASSFPQETQYF
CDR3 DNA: TGTGCCAGCAGCTTCCCCCAAGAGACCCAGTACTTC

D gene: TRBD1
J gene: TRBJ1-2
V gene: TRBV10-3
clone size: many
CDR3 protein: CAISAQGELYGYTF
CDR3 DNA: TGTGCCATCAGTGCACAGGGGGAGCTCTATGGCTACACCTTC

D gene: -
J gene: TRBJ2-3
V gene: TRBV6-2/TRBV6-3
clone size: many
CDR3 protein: CASSDTDTQYF
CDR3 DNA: TGTGCCAGCAGTGACACAGATACGCAGTATTTT

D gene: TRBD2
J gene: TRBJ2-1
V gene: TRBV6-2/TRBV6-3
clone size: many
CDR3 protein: CASSPKSGGRNEQFF
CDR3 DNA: TGTGCCAGCAGTCCCAAAAGCGGGGGTAGGAATGAGCAGTTCTTC

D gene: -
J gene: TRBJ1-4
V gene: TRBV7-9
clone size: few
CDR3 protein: CASSRIQETNEKLFF
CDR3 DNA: TGTGCCAGCAGCCGTATACAGGAAACTAATGAAAAACTGTTTTTT

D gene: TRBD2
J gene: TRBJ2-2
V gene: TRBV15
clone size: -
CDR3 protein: CATSRDRGAGELFF
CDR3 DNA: TGTGCCACCAGCAGAGATCGGGGGGCCGGGGAGCTGTTTTTT

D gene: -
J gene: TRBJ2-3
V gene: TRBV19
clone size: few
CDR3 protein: CASSPWAGAFTDTQYF
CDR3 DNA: TGTGCCAGTAGCCCCTGGGCGGGGGCCTTCACAGATACGCAGTATTTT

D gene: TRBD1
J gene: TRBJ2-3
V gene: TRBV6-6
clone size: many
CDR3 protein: CASSYVQGPGMTDTQYF
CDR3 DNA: TGTGCCAGCAGTTACGTACAGGGGCCAGGCATGACAGATACGCAGTATTTT

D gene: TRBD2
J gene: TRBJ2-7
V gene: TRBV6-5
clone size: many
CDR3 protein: CASSYGAGGLSYEQYF
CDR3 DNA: TGTGCCAGCAGTTACGGGGCGGGGGGCCTCTCCTACGAGCAGTACTTC

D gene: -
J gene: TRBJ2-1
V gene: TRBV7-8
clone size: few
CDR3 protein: CASTGWGSSYNEQFF
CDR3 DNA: TGTGCCAGCACCGGGTGGGGGAGCTCCTACAATGAGCAGTTCTTC

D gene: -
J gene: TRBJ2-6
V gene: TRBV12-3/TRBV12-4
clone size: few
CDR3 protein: CASSGTGANVLTF
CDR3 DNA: TGTGCCAGCAGCGGTACTGGGGCCAACGTCCTGACTTTC

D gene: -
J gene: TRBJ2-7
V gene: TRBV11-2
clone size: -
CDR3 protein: CVSSLVSVAVSYEQYF
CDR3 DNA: TGTGTCAGCAGCTTAGTCTCTGTAGCGGTCTCCTACGAGCAGTACTTC

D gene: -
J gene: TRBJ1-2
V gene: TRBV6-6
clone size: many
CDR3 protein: CASSYDSNYGYTF
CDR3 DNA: TGTGCCAGCAGTTACGACAGCAACTATGGCTACACCTTC

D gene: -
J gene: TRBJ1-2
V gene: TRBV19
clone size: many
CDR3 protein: CASSTDASRSGYTF
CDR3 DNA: TGTGCCAGTAGTACCGACGCTTCCCGTAGTGGCTACACCTTC